This T cell receptor (beta chain) originates from a study of T cells in Graves' hyperthyroidism and ophthalmopathy. General study points: Researchers report that a 13 V-J model separated ophthalmopathy from stable hyperthyroidism.

This CDR3 comprises 18 residues. In germline, CDR1 is MNHEY, CDR2 SMNVEV (reference sequence). V dropped 5 bases and J dropped 3; count of bases not matched to a gene: 8. The investigators amplified TCR beta CDR3 regions from RNA transcripts. The HTBI primer set served for first-round RT-PCR of the TCR CDR3. TCRdb re-called the multiplex PCR reads with MiXCR, one entry per CDR3 protein. The sample consists of some 620,000 distinct CDR3 sequences, 15% to 20% of them appearing once. This clonotype was recorded many times. The antigen remains unidentified. Exclusions: uncontrolled infection, other autoimmune disease, pregnancy, lactation.

This receptor was obtained from a woman aged 25 to 39 with Graves' hyperthyroidism. Sequencing input: blood. The rearrangement uses TRBV27 and TRBJ2-3, with TRBD2 matching 16 bases. The CDR3 loop reads CASSPGLAGGPGTDTQYF. CDR3 nucleotide sequence: TGTGCCAGCAGTCCGGGACTAGCGGGAGGGCCGGGGACAGATACGCAGTATTTT.